This entry lists 27 T cell receptor beta chains sequenced from one sample in a study of OX40 agonist ivuxolimab in advanced cancers. Profiled with immunoSEQ multiplex PCR; TCRdb holds only in-frame clones, not every one. The sample lists roughly 68,000 clones; roughly nine tenths were seen once. Here the sequenced sample was CD4+ or CD8+ T cells sorted from blood, taken in a trial of the OX40 agonist ivuxolimab. These receptors were obtained from an adult with an advanced solid tumor such as melanoma, head and neck, liver or kidney cancer.

The chain carries TRBV5-4 and TRBJ2-7, with 7 bases fitting TRBD2. Trimming removed 5 bases from V and 0 bases from J; junction bases left unmatched: 8. CDR3 length: 15 amino acids. The germline CDR1 and CDR2 sequences are SGHNT and YYREEE (reference sequence). CDR3 residues: CASRGAGTPSYEQYF. The CDR3 DNA is TGTGCCAGCAGGGGAGCGGGGACGCCCTCCTACGAGCAGTACTTC. The whole variable domain, remainder taken from reference TRBV5-4 and TRBJ2-7, is ETGVTQSPTHLIKTRGQQVTLRCSSQSGHNTVSWYQQALGQGPQFIFQYYREEENGRGNFPPRFSGLQFPNYSSELNVNALELDDSALYLCASRGAGTPSYEQYFGPGTRLTVT.

This clone has just one count. The rearrangement uses TRBV2 and TRBJ1-2; D remains unclear. Trimming stripped 7 bases from V and 8 bases from J, with 17 bases between. This CDR3 is built from 13 residues. The germline V gene encodes CDR1 SNHLY and CDR2 FYNNEI. This CDR3 is CASITTGVGGYTF. The CDR3 DNA reads TGTGCCAGCATCACCACCGGGGTCGGGGGCTACACCTTC.

This chain connects TRBV23-1 to TRBJ1-5; 7 positions agree with TRBD1. TRBV23-1 is reported as an ORF; its role is uncertain. The CDR3 loop spans 17 amino acids. Trimming at V came to 3 bases and at J to 5 bases, leaving 13 bases not matched to a gene. The CDR3 sequence: CASSHQKRDRADQPQHF. The CDR3 nucleotides are TGCGCCAGCAGTCACCAAAAGCGAGACAGGGCAGATCAGCCCCAGCATTTT.

The rearrangement joins TRBV7-3 to TRBJ2-3, with D uncertain. Trimming shortened V by 5 bases and J by 8 bases, and 14 bases separated the two germline ends. The CDR3 is made up of 13 amino acids. From germline, CDR1 is SGHTA and CDR2 FQGTGA. In nucleotides, the CDR3 is TGTGCCAGCAGCCCGCTCCCCGGCGTTACGCAGTATTTT. Amino acids: CASSPLPGVTQYF.

The chain is built from TRBV5-1 and TRBJ2-7; no firm D call. The V end lost 0 bases, the J end lost 4 bases, and 8 bases lay between the germline ends. CDR1 and CDR2 (germline): SGHRS, YFSETQ. The CDR3 contains 13 residues. CDR3 loop: CASSLDTGYEQYF. The CDR3 DNA follows: TGCGCCAGCAGCTTGGATACGGGTTACGAGCAGTACTTC.

This chain uses TRBV5-1 with TRBJ1-4, with D uncertain. CDR1 and CDR2 (germline): SGHRS, YFSETQ. The V gene lost 7 bases and the J gene lost 8 bases, with 18 bases spanning the gap. CDR3 size: 14 residues. The CDR3: CASRKAPLGEKLFF. The CDR3, as DNA: TGCGCCAGCCGAAAGGCACCTCTCGGAGAAAAACTGTTTTTT.

V is TRBV7-9 and J is TRBJ2-7; D unclear. V lost 0 bases, J lost 3 bases, and 12 bases lay in between. Germline V lookup: CDR1 SEHNR, CDR2 FQNEAQ (reference sequence). This CDR3 contains 15 residues. CDR3 nucleotides: TGTGCCAGCAGCTTAGCTCAGGTAGCTTTCTACGAGCAGTACTTC. Translation gives CASSLAQVAFYEQYF.

V is TRBV7-3 and J is TRBJ1-1; the D gene is possibly TRBD1 (5 bases). This CDR3 spans 13 amino acids. CDR1 and CDR2 from the germline V gene are SGHTA and FQGTGA. Between the trimmed V and J ends, which lost 6 bases and 4 bases, there was a span of 12 bases. The CDR3 protein is CASSGSGTTEAFF. CDR3 nucleotide sequence: TGTGCCAGCAGTGGATCAGGGACCACTGAAGCTTTCTTT.

The J gene is TRBJ2-1, the V gene TRBV5-8; 7 bases agree with TRBD1. J gave up 8 bases and V 2 bases, and 7 bases lay outside the gene matches. Germline lookup yields CDR1 SGHTS and CDR2 YDEGEE. The CDR3 totals 14 residues. The CDR3 region has the DNA TGTGCCAGCAGCTTCCGAGACAGGGTGTATGAGCAGTTCTTC. Translated: CASSFRDRVYEQFF.

The chain joins TRBV19 to TRBJ2-7, with D maybe TRBD1 (5 bases). The CDR3 runs to 12 residues. Looked up from germline, CDR1 is LNHDA and CDR2 is SQIVND (reference sequence). The germline V and J ends were trimmed by 10 bases and 2 bases, with 12 bases remaining between them. In nucleotides, the CDR3 is TGTGCCACCTTGGGGCAGGCCTACGAGCAGTACTTC. Its translation: CATLGQAYEQYF.

The V call is TRBV27, the J call TRBJ1-2, with 7 nucleotides matching TRBD1. J lost 7 bases, V lost 7 bases, and 15 bases had no gene match. The CDR3 spans 15 residues. Germline assignment: CDR1 MNHEY and CDR2 SMNVEV (reference sequence). As DNA, the CDR3 is TGTGCCAGCACCTCTGTCAACAGGGGTCAGGGTGGCTACACCTTC. Protein: CASTSVNRGQGGYTF.

This rearrangement joins TRBV5-5 to TRBJ1-4; D remains unclear. This CDR3 comprises 16 residues. Germline CDR1 and CDR2: SGHKS and YYEKEE (reference sequence). The V and J ends lost 3 bases and 3 bases respectively, with 15 bases between them. This CDR3 reads CASSSRLASANEKLFF. CDR3 bases: TGTGCCAGCAGCTCTAGGTTGGCGTCCGCTAATGAAAAACTGTTTTTT. Full variable domain (rest looked up from reference TRBV5-5 and TRBJ1-4): DAGVTQSPTHLIKTRGQQVTLRCSPISGHKSVSWYQQVLGQGPQFIFQYYEKEERGRGNFPDRFSARQFPNYSSELNVNALLLGDSALYLCASSSRLASANEKLFFGSGTQLSVL.

V and J are TRBV19 and TRBJ2-1; D possibly matches TRBD1 or TRBD2 (7 bases each). CDR1 and CDR2 from the germline V gene are LNHDA and SQIVND (reference sequence). Trimming took 6 bases from V and 7 from J, leaving 13 bases between them. This CDR3 spans 13 amino acids. The CDR3 coding sequence is TGTGCCAGTAGCCCCAGGGGGGGGAATGAGCAGTTCTTC. It yields the protein CASSPRGGNEQFF.

This chain uses TRBV12-5 with TRBJ2-6; the D is unclear. This CDR3 contains 13 residues. Germline CDR1 and CDR2: LGHNT and FRNRAP. With 6 bases removed from V and 1 base from J, the gap between germline ends came to 4 bases. The CDR3 nucleotides read TGTGCTAGTGGGGTGTCTGGGGCCAACGTCCTGACTTTC. Translation: CASGVSGANVLTF.

The CDR3, as DNA: TGTGCCAGCAGTCTGAAGGGAGGGGTGGGAGAGACCCAGTACTTC. This sequence encodes CASSLKGGVGETQYF. V and J are TRBV6-5 and TRBJ2-5; TRBD2 agrees at 7 bases. In germline, CDR1 is MNHEY, CDR2 SVGAGI. The CDR3 covers 15 residues. V trimming: 5 bases; J trimming: 4 bases; junction bases outside the gene matches: 10.

The CDR3 loop is CASSVSGPAVGEQFF. The CDR3 DNA sequence: TGTGCCAGCAGCGTCAGCGGGCCGGCCGTCGGGGAGCAGTTCTTC. The J gene is TRBJ2-1, the V gene TRBV7-3, with D perhaps matching TRBD2 (6 bases). V gave up 5 bases and J gave up 10 bases, with 21 bases separating them. CDR1 is SGHTA and CDR2 is FQGTGA in the germline V gene. The CDR3 runs to 15 residues.

This clone appeared a few times. The J gene is TRBJ1-4, the V gene TRBV6-1; maybe TRBD1 (5 bases). Trimming removed 6 bases at V and 5 bases at J, with 13 bases between. This CDR3 is built from 14 residues. Germline CDR1 is MNHNS and CDR2 is SASEGT. The CDR3 is CASRFREGNEKLFF. For the CDR3, the DNA is TGTGCCAGCAGATTCCGGGAGGGGAATGAAAAACTGTTTTTT.

The rearrangement joins TRBV5-4 to TRBJ2-7; D gene ambiguous. V lost 0 bases, J lost 0 bases, and 10 bases lay in between. Germline V CDR1 and CDR2: SGHNT, YYREEE (reference sequence). There are 15 residues in the CDR3. The CDR3 here is CASSLDPLSSYEQYF. In DNA, the CDR3 is TGTGCCAGCAGCTTGGACCCTTTAAGCTCCTACGAGCAGTACTTC.

V gene TRBV4-3 combines with J gene TRBJ1-1, with unresolved D. The germline V and J ends were trimmed by 3 bases and 1 base, with 6 bases remaining between them. There are 13 residues in the CDR3. Germline lookup yields CDR1 LGHNA and CDR2 YSLEER. For the CDR3, the DNA is TGCGCCAGCAGCCAGTCCCCGAACACTGAAGCTTTCTTT. This sequence encodes CASSQSPNTEAFF.

The chain carries TRBV4-1 and TRBJ2-5, with TRBD2 matching over 8 bases. J was trimmed by 1 base and V by 2 bases; bases with no gene match: 12. The CDR3 contains 18 residues. Germline V lookup: CDR1 MGHRA, CDR2 YSYEKL. The CDR3 nucleotides are TGCGCCAGCAGCCAACGGCCCCGCATAGCGGGGCCCCAAGAGACCCAGTACTTC. This codes for CASSQRPRIAGPQETQYF.

V usage is TRBV19 and J usage is TRBJ1-1, with unresolved D. Germline CDR1 is LNHDA and CDR2 is SQIVND (reference sequence). The CDR3 extends over 15 amino acids. V dropped 0 bases and J dropped 1 base, with 9 bases sitting between them. DNA of the CDR3: TGTGCCAGTAGTATAGATCATCTTCAGAACACTGAAGCTTTCTTT. As protein: CASSIDHLQNTEAFF.

This chain joins TRBV11-2 and TRBJ2-2; D unresolved. V was cut by 2 bases and J by 5 bases, with 6 bases left in between. CDR1 is SGHAT, CDR2 FQNNGV, per germline. The CDR3 covers 13 residues. CDR3 DNA sequence: TGTGCCAGCAGCTTAATGGGAACCGGGGAGCTGTTTTTT. It translates to CASSLMGTGELFF.

The chain uses TRBV5-1 and TRBJ1-4; TRBD1 agrees at 8 bases. The CDR3 spans 15 residues. Germline trimming cut 4 bases from V and 8 bases from J; bases unmatched to any gene: 10. The germline gives CDR1 SGHRS, CDR2 YFSETQ. CDR3 nucleotides: TGCGCCAGCAGCCTGGAGCAGGGGGCGAGGGAAAAACTGTTTTTT. This gives the protein CASSLEQGAREKLFF.

CDR3 region: CALRARPSTDTQYF. The CDR3 DNA is TGTGCCTTAAGAGCGAGACCTAGCACAGATACGCAGTATTTT. The rearrangement joins TRBV30 to TRBJ2-3; D call uncertain. The CDR3 is 14 amino acids. Per germline, CDR1 GTSNPN and CDR2 SVGIG (reference sequence). Trimming took off 7 bases at V and 0 bases at J, with 14 bases between the two ends. Looking up the rest from reference TRBV30 and TRBJ2-3 gives the full variable domain: SQTIHQWPATLVQPVGSPLSLECTVEGTSNPNLYWYRQAAGRGLQLLFYSVGIGQISSEVPQNLSASRPQDRQFILSSKKLLLSDSGFYLCALRARPSTDTQYFGPGTRLTVL.

The CDR3, as DNA: TGCGCCAGCAGCTTGGGGACAGGGAATAGGGGTAAAGAGACCCAGTACTTC. As protein: CASSLGTGNRGKETQYF. The V gene is TRBV5-1, the J gene TRBJ2-5; 8 bases agree with TRBD1. The CDR3 length is 17 residues. Germline values: CDR1 SGHRS, CDR2 YFSETQ. The V and J ends lost 0 bases and 3 bases, in that order; junction bases with no gene match: 10. The whole variable domain, remainder taken from reference TRBV5-1 and TRBJ2-5, is KAGVTQTPRYLIKTRGQQVTLSCSPISGHRSVSWYQQTPGQGLQFLFEYFSETQRNKGNFPGRFSGRQFSNSRSEMNVSTLELGDSALYLCASSLGTGNRGKETQYFGPGTRLLVL.

This rearrangement joins TRBV11-1 to TRBJ2-1; the D gene is possibly TRBD2 (5 bases). Trimming pared 4 bases from V and 9 bases from J, leaving 13 bases between. In germline, CDR1 is SGHAT, CDR2 FQDESV (reference sequence). The CDR3 totals 13 residues. CDR3 nucleotides: TGTGCCAGCAGCTACTCTAGCTTCAGTGAGCAGTTCTTC. It is translated as CASSYSSFSEQFF.

V usage is TRBV6-5 and J usage is TRBJ1-1, with D tentatively TRBD1 (6 bases). This CDR3 contains 15 residues. The V gene's germline CDR1 is MNHEY and CDR2 SVGAGI. V lost 7 bases, J lost 0 bases, and 15 bases lay in between. DNA for the CDR3: TGTGCCAGCAACCTAAACAGGGAGATGAACACTGAAGCTTTCTTT. It codes for CASNLNREMNTEAFF.